This paragraph covers one T cell receptor beta chain sequence. The antigen is not known. This CDR3 comprises 13 residues. The germline CDR1 and CDR2 sequences are KGHSH and LQKENI. Trimming cost V 8 bases and J 5 bases; bases outside gene matches: 7. PCR involved 60 Vbeta and 13 Jbeta primers. In the original workflow: In a later analysis, 60 million to 90 million unique TCR beta chains included roughly 11 million shared by two or more donors. TCRdb's copy holds only in-frame clones and misses some; the assay was immunoSEQ multiplex PCR. V and J calls and clone size come straight from that table; D and trimming were deduced from the DNA. The data show 150,000 to 200,000 clones, roughly 80% seen once. This entry belongs to a study of cytomegalovirus exposure and HLA in healthy donors. In the study overall: Genotyping showed roughly 77% of fewer than 500 donors falling in the Caucasian-associated ancestry cluster.

Points from the study as a whole: Relative to the approximately 680-donor mean, N-insertions were reportedly fewer in an Asian-associated ancestry cluster in a later analysis. TCR beta chains numbering more than 150 were designated cytomegalovirus-associated.

The chain is built from TRBV18 and TRBJ2-7, with 9 bases aligning to TRBD1. The sequence was collected from a man in his forties or fifties in good health and CMV-seronegative. The sample taken for sequencing was PBMCs. DNA for the CDR3: TGTGCCAGCACGGGACAGGGAAAAGACGAGCAGTACTTC. Protein sequence: CASTGQGKDEQYF.